This T cell receptor beta chain was recovered during a study of cytomegalovirus exposure and HLA in healthy donors. Study observations and caveats: Later on, an analysis showed TCR association rates differing by HLA locus, with DRB1 the most and HLA-C the fewest.

PCR involved 60 Vbeta and 13 Jbeta primers. Sequencing used immunoSEQ multiplex PCR; TCRdb keeps in-frame clones, though not all of them. The ten top clones account for approximately 1.7%, within a sample of 150,000 or so clones. Concerning this clone: Its antigen remains unknown.

Specimen: PBMCs. The TCR comes from a woman aged 40 to 50 in good health and CMV-seropositive.

The CDR3 bases are TGTGCCAGCAGCGGAGGGCCGGCGGGAGAGCAGTACTTC. Encoded protein: CASSGGPAGEQYF. V is TRBV27 and J is TRBJ2-7; D is perhaps TRBD2 (6 bases). The length of the CDR3 is 13 residues. V was trimmed by 6 bases and J by 7 bases, leaving 16 bases between them. CDR1 MNHEY and CDR2 SMNVEV come from the germline V gene (reference sequence).